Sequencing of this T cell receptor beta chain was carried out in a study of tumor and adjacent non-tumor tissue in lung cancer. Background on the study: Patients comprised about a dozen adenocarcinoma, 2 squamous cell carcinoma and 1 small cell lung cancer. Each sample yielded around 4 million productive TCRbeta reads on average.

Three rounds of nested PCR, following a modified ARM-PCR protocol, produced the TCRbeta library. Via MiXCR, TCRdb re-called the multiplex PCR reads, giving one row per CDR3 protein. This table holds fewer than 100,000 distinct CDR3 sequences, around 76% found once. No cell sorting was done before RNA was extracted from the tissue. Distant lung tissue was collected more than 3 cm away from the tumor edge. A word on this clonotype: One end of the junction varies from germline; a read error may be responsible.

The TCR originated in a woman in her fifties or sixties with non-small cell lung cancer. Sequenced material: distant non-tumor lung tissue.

CDR3 sequence reads: CSNAAGQGIERYF. CDR3 sequence (DNA): TGCAGCAATGCGGCGGGACAGGGGATCGAGCGGTACTTC. V and J are TRBV29-1 and TRBJ2-7; 10 bases map to TRBD1. Germline assignment: CDR1 SQVTM and CDR2 ANQGSEA. This CDR3 has 13 amino acids.